This T cell receptor beta chain was captured in a study of blood T cells in healthy people across ages. It was with a sample-barcoded 5' primer and a J-beta primer mix that a second PCR of roughly 6 to 11 cycles was run. TCRdb called the 5' RACE reads again in MiXCR, with one record for every CDR3 protein. The data contain hundreds of thousands of distinct CDR3 sequences, 29% of them singletons. About this clonotype: Antigen specificity is unknown.

General study points: Getting older went along with TCR beta diversity per million T cells dropping roughly linearly. Diversity was higher, and naive CD4+ cells more numerous, in long-lived donors than in aged donors.

Germline V lookup: CDR1 SGHTA, CDR2 FQGNSA. This CDR3 region has 13 residues. The ends lost 5 bases at V and 6 bases at J; junction bases unmatched: 6. Caucasian, healthy and from Russia, the donors were aged between about 6 and 90. The sample consisted of blood. This rearrangement joins TRBV7-2 to TRBJ1-1; 7 bases are shared with TRBD1. This receptor was taken from a woman over 75 in good health. CDR3 in DNA: TGTGCCAGCAGCGCAAGACAGGGACCTGAAGCTTTCTTT. Protein sequence: CASSARQGPEAFF. Based on the CDR3 plus reference TRBV7-2 and TRBJ1-1, the full variable domain is GAGVSQSPSNKVTEKGKDVELRCDPISGHTALYWYRQSLGQGLEFLIYFQGNSAPDKSGLPSDRFSAERTGGSVSTLTIQRTQQEDSAVYLCASSARQGPEAFFGQGTRLTVV.